The rows below give T cell receptor beta chains drawn from one sample of a study of CD8 T cells in Susac syndrome. Using its own MiXCR run on the immunoSEQ multiplex PCR reads, TCRdb lists one record per CDR3 protein. This table has about 160,000 distinct CDR3 sequences, approximately 90% appearing once. Material for sequencing was CD4+ T cells from PBMCs. The receptors come from a human donor in good health. Each CDR3 is given with its conserved first and last residue.

J gene,V gene,CDR3 protein
TRBJ1-4,TRBV2,CASSDRPGKLFF
TRBJ2-4,TRBV2,CASRGARAKNIQYF
TRBJ2-5,TRBV13,CASSLVPAGRETQYF
TRBJ2-7,TRBV10-2,CASRSGPAYEQYF
TRBJ2-7,TRBV10-2,CASSWQGQREQYF
TRBJ2-3,TRBV20-1,CSARTLLAGGRDTQYF
TRBJ1-5,TRBV7-7,CASSSQPNQPQHF
TRBJ2-7,TRBV7-2,CATGSGAHYEQYF
TRBJ1-5,TRBV7-9,CASSHGQGTSNQPQHF
TRBJ2-7,TRBV5-1,CASSPRQGKDEQYF
TRBJ1-1,TRBV2,CASRLENTEAFF
TRBJ2-1,TRBV7-9,CASSPRTGRNEQFF
TRBJ2-5,TRBV5-1,CASSWGEPLETQYF
TRBJ2-2,TRBV4-2,CASSQEPSGRASGELFF
TRBJ1-5,TRBV5-1,CASSLEGGNQPQHF
TRBJ2-5,TRBV5-1,CASNLVGSETQYF
TRBJ2-7,TRBV19,CATRAFLTSYEQYF
TRBJ1-5,TRBV12-2,CALGGQGADQPQHF
TRBJ2-1,TRBV9,CASSTRGYYNEQFF
TRBJ2-3,TRBV6-5,CATQRGAGNTQYF
TRBJ2-1,TRBV4-2,CASSQGVGTSGKNEQFF
TRBJ1-5,TRBV5-6,CASSLWNQPQHF
TRBJ1-6,TRBV6-1,CASRPRDRVTGNSPLHF
TRBJ2-3,TRBV12-3/TRBV12-4,CASSAERGDTQYF
TRBJ1-1,TRBV7-5,CISVPEASGGGNTEAFF
TRBJ1-6,TRBV3-1,CASSPLGGELNSPLHF
TRBJ2-1,TRBV5-1,CASGLALARGDEQFF
NA,TRBV19,CASSNALYTDTQHF
TRBJ2-5,TRBV12-3/TRBV12-4,CASSYDREQETQYF
TRBJ1-2,TRBV5-1,CASSFAPRTENYGYTF
TRBJ1-5,TRBV12-3/TRBV12-4,CASSYRGSVPQHF
TRBJ2-1,TRBV7-2,CASSLAAMGDREQFF
TRBJ1-1,TRBV2,CATLKGVTEAFF
TRBJ2-3,TRBV7-7,CASSLSGAADTQYF
TRBJ1-5,TRBV7-8,CASSFEGFQPQHF
TRBJ2-7,TRBV5-1,CASSLGLAESYEQYF
TRBJ2-5,TRBV10-3,CASGQVETQYF
TRBJ1-1,TRBV5-1,CASSLLAGMNTEAFF
TRBJ2-6,TRBV20-1,CSANSGANVLTF
TRBJ1-1,TRBV6-2/TRBV6-3,CASSYWDRDTEAFF
TRBJ1-4,TRBV20-1,CSARDWQADNEKLFF
TRBJ2-1,TRBV11-2,CASSWDRENEQFF
TRBJ2-7,TRBV7-2,CASSLRASGSYEQYF
TRBJ1-1,TRBV2,CASREGLAEAFF
TRBJ1-2,TRBV19,CASSLGGPNYGYTF
TRBJ1-1,TRBV6-6,CASIATGGTEAFF
TRBJ1-1,TRBV2,CASTPPGRGNTEAFF
TRBJ2-7,TRBV2,CASSEGLAGRQYF
TRBJ2-3,TRBV18,CASSPQVGSARNTDTQYF
TRBJ2-7,TRBV20-1,CSASGHGPYEQYF
TRBJ1-1,TRBV5-4,CASNGGGDTEAFF
TRBJ2-6,TRBV20-1,CSALPGAGANVLTF
TRBJ2-1,TRBV6-1,CACLAGGSYNEQFF
TRBJ2-5,TRBV11-2,CASSLGRTGSQETQYF
TRBJ1-1,TRBV10-2,CASSDVGGGTEAFF
TRBJ1-2,TRBV2,CASSPTGGSGYTF
TRBJ2-5,TRBV7-3,CASSFASDGTQYF
TRBJ2-5,TRBV6-2/TRBV6-3,CASNRGAETQYF
TRBJ2-7,TRBV5-1,CASSLTTEIYEQYF